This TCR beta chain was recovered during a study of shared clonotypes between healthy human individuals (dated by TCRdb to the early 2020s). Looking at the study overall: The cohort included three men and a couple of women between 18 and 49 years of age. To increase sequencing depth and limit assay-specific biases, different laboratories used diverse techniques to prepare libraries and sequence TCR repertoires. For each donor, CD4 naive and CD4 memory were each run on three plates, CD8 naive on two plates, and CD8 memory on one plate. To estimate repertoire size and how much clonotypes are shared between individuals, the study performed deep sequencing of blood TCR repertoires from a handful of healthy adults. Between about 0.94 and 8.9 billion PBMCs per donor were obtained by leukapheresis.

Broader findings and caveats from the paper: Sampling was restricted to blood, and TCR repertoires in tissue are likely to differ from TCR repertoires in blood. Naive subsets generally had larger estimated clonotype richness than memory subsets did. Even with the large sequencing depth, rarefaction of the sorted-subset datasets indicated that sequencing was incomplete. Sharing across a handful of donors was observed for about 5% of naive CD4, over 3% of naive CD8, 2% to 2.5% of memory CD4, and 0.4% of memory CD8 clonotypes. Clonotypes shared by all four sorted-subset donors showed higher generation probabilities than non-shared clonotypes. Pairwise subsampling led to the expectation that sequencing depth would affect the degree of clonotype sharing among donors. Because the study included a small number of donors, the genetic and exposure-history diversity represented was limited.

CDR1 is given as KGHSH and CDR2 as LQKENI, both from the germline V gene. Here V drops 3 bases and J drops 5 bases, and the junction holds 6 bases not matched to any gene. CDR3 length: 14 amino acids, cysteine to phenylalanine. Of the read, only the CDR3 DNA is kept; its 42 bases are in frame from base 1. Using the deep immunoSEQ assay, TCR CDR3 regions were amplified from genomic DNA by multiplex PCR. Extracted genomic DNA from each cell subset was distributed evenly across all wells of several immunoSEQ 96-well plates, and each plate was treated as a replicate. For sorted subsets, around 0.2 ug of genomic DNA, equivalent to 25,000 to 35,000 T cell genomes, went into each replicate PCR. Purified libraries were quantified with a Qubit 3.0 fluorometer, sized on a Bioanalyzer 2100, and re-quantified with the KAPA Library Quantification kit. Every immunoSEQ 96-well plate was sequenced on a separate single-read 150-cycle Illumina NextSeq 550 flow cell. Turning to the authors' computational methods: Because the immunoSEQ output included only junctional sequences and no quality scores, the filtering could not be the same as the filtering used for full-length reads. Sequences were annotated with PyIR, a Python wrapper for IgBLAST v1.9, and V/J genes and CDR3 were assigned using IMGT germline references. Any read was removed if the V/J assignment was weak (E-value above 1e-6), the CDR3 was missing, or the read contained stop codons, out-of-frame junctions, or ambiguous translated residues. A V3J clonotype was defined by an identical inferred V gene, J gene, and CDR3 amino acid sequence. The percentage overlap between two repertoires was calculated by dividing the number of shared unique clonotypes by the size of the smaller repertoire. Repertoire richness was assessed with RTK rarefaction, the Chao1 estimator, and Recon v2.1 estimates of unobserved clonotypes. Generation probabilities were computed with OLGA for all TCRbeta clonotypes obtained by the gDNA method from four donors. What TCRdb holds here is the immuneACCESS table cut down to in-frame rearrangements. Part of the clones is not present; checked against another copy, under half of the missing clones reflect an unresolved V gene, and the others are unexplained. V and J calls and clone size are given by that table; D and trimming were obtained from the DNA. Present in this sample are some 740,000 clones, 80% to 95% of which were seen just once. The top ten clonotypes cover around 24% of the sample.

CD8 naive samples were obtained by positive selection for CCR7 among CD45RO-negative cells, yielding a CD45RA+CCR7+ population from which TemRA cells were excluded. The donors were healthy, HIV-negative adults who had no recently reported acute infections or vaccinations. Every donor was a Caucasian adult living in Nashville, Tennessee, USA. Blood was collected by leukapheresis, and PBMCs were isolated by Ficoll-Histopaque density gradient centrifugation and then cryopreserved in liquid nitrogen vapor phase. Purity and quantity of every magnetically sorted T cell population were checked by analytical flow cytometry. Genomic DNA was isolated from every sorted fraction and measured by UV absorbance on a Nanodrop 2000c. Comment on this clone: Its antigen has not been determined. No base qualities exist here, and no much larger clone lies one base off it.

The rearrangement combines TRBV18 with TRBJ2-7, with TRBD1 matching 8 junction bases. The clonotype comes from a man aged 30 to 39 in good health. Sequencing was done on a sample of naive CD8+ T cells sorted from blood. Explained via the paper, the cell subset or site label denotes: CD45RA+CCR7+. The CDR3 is CASSPLTGVHEQYF. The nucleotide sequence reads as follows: TGTGCCAGCTCACCTTTGACAGGGGTGCACGAGCAGTACTTC.